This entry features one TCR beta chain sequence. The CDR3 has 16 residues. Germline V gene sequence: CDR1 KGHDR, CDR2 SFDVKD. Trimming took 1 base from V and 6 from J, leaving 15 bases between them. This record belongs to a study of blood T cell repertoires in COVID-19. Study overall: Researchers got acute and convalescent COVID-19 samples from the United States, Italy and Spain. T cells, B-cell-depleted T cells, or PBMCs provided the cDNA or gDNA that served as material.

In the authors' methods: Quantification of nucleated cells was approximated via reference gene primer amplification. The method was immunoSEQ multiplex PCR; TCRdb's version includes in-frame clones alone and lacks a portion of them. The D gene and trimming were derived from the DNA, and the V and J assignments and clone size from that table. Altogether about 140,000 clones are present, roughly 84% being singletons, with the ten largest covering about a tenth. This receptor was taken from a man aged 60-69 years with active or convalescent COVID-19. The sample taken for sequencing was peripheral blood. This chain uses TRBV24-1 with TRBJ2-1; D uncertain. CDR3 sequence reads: CATSDLTAVTFNEQFF. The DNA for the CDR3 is TGTGCCACCAGTGATTTAACCGCTGTGACTTTCAATGAGCAGTTCTTC.